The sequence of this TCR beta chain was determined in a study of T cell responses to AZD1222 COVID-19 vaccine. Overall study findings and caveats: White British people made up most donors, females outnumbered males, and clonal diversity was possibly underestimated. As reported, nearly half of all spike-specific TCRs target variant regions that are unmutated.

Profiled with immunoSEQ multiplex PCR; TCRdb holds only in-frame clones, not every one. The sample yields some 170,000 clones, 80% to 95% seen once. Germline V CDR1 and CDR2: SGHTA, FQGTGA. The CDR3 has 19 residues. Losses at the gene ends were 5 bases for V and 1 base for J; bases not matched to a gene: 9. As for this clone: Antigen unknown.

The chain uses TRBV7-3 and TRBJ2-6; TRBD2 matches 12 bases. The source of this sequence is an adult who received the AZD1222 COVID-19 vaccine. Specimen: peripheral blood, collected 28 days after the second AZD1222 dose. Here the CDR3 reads CASSPYTTSGGSGANVLTF. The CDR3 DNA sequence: TGTGCCAGCAGCCCCTACACGACTAGCGGGGGTTCTGGGGCCAACGTCCTGACTTTC.